This T cell receptor (beta chain) was profiled in a study of blood T cell repertoires in COVID-19. Study at large: Collection of acute and convalescent COVID-19 samples took place in the United States, Italy and Spain. The cDNA or gDNA used as material had been derived from T cells, B-cell-depleted T cells, or PBMCs.

With V trimmed by 0 bases and J by 6 bases, 11 bases remained unmatched. This CDR3 comprises 16 residues. Looked up from germline, CDR1 is SGHAT and CDR2 is FQNNGV. Per the authors' pipeline: Amplification with reference gene primers provided the estimates of nucleated cell counts. Produced via immunoSEQ multiplex PCR; TCRdb's table is partial and in-frame only. That table supplies the V and J calls and clone size; D and trimming were determined from the DNA. The sample includes approximately 52,000 clones, roughly 80% seen only once; the top ten take roughly 13%. The sample consisted of peripheral blood. The V gene is TRBV11-2, the J gene TRBJ2-7, with TRBD1 matching 7 bases. The origin of this receptor is a woman of 80 years or more with acute or convalescent COVID-19. The CDR3 sequence is CASSLDTETGKREQYF. The CDR3 bases are TGTGCCAGCAGCTTAGATACAGAGACAGGGAAACGCGAGCAGTACTTC.